Reported below is one TCR beta chain. Measured with immunoSEQ multiplex PCR; TCRdb has only the in-frame clones, and not every one. The repertoire holds over 85,000 clones, with around nine tenths as singletons. V was pared by 1 base and J by 3 bases, with 12 bases between. Germline-derived CDR1 and CDR2 are LGHNA and YSLEER. The CDR3 loop spans 15 amino acids. The data stem from a study of OX40 agonist ivuxolimab in advanced cancers. The sequence came from an adult with an advanced solid tumor such as melanoma, head and neck, liver or kidney cancer. V gene TRBV4-3 combines with J gene TRBJ1-1; possible D gene TRBD1, 5 bases. The specimen comprised CD4+ or CD8+ T cells sorted from blood, sampled in a trial of the OX40 agonist ivuxolimab. CDR3 nucleotides: TGCGCCAGCAGCCAAGGAGAGGGGTGGGACACTGAAGCTTTCTTT. As protein: CASSQGEGWDTEAFF.